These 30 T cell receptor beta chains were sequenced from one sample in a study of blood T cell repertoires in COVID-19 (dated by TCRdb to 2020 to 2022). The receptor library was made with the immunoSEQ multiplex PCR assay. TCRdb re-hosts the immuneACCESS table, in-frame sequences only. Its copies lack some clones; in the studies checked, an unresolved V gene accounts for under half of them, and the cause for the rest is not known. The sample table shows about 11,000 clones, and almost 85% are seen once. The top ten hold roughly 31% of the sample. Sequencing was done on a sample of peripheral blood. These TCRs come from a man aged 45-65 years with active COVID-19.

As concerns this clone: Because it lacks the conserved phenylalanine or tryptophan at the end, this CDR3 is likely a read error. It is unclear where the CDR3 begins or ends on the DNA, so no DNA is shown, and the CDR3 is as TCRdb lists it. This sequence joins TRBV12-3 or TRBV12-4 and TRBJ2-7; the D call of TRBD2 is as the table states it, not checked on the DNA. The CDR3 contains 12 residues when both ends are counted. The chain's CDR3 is CASSYTGLEKVL.

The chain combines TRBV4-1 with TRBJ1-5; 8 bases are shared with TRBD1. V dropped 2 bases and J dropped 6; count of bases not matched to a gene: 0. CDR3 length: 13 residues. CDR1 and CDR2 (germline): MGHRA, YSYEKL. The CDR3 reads CASSQTGGQPQHF. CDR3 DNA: TGCGCCAGCAGCCAAACAGGGGGTCAGCCCCAGCATTTT.

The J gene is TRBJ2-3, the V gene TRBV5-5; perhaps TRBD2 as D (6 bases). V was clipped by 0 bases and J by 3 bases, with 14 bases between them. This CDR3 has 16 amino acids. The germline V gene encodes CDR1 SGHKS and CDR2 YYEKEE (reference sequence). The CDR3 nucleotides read TGTGCCAGCAGCTTGGCGACGGGACTCGGGACAGATACGCAGTATTTT. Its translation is CASSLATGLGTDTQYF.

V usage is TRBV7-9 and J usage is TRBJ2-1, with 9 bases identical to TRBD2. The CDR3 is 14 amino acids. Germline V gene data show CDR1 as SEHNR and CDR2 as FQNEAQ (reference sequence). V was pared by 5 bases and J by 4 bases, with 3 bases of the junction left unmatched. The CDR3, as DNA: TGTGCCAGCAGCCAGACTAGCGGTTACAATGAGCAGTTCTTC. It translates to CASSQTSGYNEQFF.

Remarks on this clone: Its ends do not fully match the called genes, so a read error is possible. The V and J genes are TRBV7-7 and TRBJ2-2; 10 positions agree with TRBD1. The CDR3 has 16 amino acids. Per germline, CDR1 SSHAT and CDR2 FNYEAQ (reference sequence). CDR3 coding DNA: TGTGCTAGCAGCTTAACCGGGACAGGGGTCCCCGGGGAGCTGTTTTTT. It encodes CASSLTGTGVPGELFF.

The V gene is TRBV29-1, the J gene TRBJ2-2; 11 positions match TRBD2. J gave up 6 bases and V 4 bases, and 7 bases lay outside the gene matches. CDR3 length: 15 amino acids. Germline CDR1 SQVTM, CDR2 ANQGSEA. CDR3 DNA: TGCAGCGTTGGAAGGAAACTAGCGGGAGCCGGGGAGCTGTTTTTT. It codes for CSVGRKLAGAGELFF.

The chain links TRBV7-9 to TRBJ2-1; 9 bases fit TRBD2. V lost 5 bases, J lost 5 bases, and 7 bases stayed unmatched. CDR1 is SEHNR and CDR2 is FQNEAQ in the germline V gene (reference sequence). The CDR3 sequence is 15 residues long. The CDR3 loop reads CASSDIAGVDNEQFF. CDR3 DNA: TGTGCCAGCAGCGACATAGCGGGAGTCGACAATGAGCAGTTCTTC.

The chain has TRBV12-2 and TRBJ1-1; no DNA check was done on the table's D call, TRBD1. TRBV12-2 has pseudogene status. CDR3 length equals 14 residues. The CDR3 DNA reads TGTGCAAGCCTACAGGGCGCTGTGAACACTGAAGCTTTCTTT. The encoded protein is CASLQGAVNTEAFF.

Here the CDR3 DNA reads TGTGCCACCAGCAGAGATTTGGGGAGTAAGACTGAAGCTTTCTTT. Translated: CATSRDLGSKTEAFF. V gene TRBV15 combines with J gene TRBJ1-1, with unresolved D. Germline values: CDR1 LNHNV, CDR2 YYDKDF (reference sequence). V was trimmed by 0 bases and J by 5 bases, leaving 13 bases between them. The CDR3 loop spans 15 amino acids.

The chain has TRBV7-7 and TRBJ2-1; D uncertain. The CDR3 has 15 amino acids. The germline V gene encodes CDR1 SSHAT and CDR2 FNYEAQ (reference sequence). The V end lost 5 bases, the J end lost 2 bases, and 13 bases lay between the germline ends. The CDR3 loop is CASSIGLDAYNEQFF. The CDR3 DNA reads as TGTGCCAGCAGCATAGGCCTAGATGCCTACAATGAGCAGTTCTTC.

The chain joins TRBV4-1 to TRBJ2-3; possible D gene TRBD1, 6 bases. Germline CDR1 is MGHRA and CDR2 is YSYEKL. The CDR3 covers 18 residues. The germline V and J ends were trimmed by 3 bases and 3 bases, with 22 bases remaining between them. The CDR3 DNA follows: TGCGCCAGCAGCCAGGTTATGGGCGGGCAGGGGTTTACAGATACGCAGTATTTT. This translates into CASSQVMGGQGFTDTQYF.

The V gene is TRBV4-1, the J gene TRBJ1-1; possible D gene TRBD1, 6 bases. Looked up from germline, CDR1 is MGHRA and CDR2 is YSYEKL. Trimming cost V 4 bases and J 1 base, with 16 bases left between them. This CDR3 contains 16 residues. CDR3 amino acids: CASSPGPSQGNTEAFF. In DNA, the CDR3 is TGCGCCAGCAGCCCGGGTCCTTCACAGGGGAACACTGAAGCTTTCTTT.

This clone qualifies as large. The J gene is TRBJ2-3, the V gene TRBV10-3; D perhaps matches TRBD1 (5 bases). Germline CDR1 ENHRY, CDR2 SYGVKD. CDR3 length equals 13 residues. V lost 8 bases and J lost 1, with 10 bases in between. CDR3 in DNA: TGTGCCATCCACCTACAGGGCACAGATACGCAGTATTTT. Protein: CAIHLQGTDTQYF.

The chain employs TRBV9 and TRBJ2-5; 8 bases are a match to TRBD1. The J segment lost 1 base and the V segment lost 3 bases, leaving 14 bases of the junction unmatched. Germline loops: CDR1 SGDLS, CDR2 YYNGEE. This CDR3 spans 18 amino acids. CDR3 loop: CASSDRQGLALPQETQYF. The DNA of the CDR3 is TGTGCCAGCAGCGACCGACAGGGGCTAGCTCTCCCCCAAGAGACCCAGTACTTC.

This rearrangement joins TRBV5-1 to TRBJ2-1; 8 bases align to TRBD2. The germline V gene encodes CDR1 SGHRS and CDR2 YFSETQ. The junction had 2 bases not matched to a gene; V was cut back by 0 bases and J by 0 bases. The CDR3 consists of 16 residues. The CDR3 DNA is TGCGCCAGCAGCTTGGCGGGGGGGAGCTCCTACAATGAGCAGTTCTTC. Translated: CASSLAGGSSYNEQFF.

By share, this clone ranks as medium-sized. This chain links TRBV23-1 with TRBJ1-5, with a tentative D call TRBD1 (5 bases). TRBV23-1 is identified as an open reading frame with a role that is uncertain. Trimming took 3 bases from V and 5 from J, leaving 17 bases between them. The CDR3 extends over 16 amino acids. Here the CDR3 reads CASSHPVDSHDQPQHF. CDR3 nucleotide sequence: TGCGCCAGCAGTCATCCCGTCGACAGCCATGATCAGCCCCAGCATTTT.

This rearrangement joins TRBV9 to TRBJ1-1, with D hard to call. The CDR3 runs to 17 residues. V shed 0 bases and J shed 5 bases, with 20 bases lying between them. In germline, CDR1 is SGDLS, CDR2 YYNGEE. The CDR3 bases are TGTGCCAGCAGCGTAGCCCCCAGTGGTCCCGACGGGACTGAAGCTTTCTTT. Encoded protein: CASSVAPSGPDGTEAFF.

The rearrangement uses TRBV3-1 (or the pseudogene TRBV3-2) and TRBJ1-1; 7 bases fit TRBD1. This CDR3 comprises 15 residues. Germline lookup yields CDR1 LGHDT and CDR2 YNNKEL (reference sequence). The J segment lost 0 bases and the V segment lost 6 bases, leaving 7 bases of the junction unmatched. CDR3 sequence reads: CASSGTEKMNTEAFF. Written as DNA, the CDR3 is TGTGCCAGCAGTGGGACAGAAAAGATGAACACTGAAGCTTTCTTT.

CDR3: CASSQQPGTSGYNEQFF. The DNA of the CDR3 is TGTGCCAGCAGTCAACAACCCGGGACTAGCGGATACAATGAGCAGTTCTTC. The V call is TRBV27, the J call TRBJ2-1; 11 positions match TRBD2. The CDR3 is 17 amino acids. With V trimmed by 5 bases and J by 4 bases, 10 bases remained unmatched. CDR1 MNHEY and CDR2 SMNVEV come from the germline V gene (reference sequence).

Here the CDR3 reads CASLTPDGYTF. Here the CDR3 DNA reads TGTGCCAGCTTAACCCCAGATGGCTACACCTTC. This chain links TRBV5-4 with TRBJ1-2, with D unclear. V was cut by 7 bases and J by 6 bases, with 10 bases left in between. This CDR3 has 11 residues. CDR1 and CDR2 from the germline V gene are SGHNT and YYREEE (reference sequence). The complete variable domain, with remaining parts taken from reference TRBV5-4 and TRBJ1-2, reads ETGVTQSPTHLIKTRGQQVTLRCSSQSGHNTVSWYQQALGQGPQFIFQYYREEENGRGNFPPRFSGLQFPNYSSELNVNALELDDSALYLCASLTPDGYTFGSGTRLTVV.

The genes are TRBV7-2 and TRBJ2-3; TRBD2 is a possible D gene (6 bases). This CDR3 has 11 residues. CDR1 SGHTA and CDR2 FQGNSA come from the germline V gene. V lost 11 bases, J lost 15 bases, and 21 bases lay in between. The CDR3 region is CARPEAGYFYF. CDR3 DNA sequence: TGTGCCCGCCCGGAGGCGGGATACTTCTATTTT.

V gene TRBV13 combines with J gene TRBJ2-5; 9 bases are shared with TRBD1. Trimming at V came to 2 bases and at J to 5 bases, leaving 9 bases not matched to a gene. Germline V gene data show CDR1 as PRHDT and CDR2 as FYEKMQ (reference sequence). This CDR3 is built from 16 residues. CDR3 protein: CASSLSGTGIRETQYF. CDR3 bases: TGTGCCAGCAGCTTATCCGGGACAGGGATAAGGGAGACCCAGTACTTC.

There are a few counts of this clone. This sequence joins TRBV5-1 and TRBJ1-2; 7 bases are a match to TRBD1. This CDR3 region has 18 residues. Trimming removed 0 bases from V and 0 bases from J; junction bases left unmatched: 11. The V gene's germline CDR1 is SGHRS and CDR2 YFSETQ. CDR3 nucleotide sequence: TGCGCCAGCAGCTTGGGGCAGGGGGAATACACCTCTAACTATGGCTACACCTTC. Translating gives CASSLGQGEYTSNYGYTF.

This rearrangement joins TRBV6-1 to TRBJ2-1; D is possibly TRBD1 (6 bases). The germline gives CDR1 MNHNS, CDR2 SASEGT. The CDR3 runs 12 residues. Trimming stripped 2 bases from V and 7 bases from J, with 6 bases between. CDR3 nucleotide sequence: TGTGCCAGCAGTGAACAGGGGAATGAGCAGTTCTTC. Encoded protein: CASSEQGNEQFF.

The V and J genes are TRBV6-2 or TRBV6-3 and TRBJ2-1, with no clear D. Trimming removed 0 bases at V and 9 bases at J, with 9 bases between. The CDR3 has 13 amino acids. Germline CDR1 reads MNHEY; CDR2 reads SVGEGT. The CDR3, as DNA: TGTGCCAGCAGTTACTCGGCCCCTCCTGAGCAGTTCTTC. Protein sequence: CASSYSAPPEQFF.

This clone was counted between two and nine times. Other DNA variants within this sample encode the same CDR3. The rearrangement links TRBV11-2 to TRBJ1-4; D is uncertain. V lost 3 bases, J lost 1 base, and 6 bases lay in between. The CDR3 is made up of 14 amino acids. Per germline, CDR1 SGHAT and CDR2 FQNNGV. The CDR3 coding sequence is TGTGCCAGCAGCTTGACTGGAACTAATGAAAAACTGTTTTTT. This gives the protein CASSLTGTNEKLFF.

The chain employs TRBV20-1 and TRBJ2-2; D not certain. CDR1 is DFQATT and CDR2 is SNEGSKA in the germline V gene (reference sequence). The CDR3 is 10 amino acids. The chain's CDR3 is CRLRTGELFF. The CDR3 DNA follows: TGCAGACTCCGGACCGGGGAGCTGTTTTTT.

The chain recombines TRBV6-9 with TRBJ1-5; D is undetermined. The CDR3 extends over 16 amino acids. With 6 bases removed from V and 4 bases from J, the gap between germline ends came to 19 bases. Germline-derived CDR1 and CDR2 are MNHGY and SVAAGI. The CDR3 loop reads CASSLFFRFGNQPQHF. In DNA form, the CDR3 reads TGTGCCAGCAGCCTCTTCTTCAGGTTCGGTAATCAGCCCCAGCATTTT.

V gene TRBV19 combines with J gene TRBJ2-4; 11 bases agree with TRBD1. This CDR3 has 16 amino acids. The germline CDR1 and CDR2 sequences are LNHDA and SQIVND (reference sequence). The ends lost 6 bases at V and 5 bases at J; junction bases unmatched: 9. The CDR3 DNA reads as TGTGCCAGTAGAATGAAGGACAGGGGGCTAGAAAACATTCAGTACTTC. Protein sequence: CASRMKDRGLENIQYF.

Here the CDR3 reads CASSQEAGTGDEQYF. The CDR3 bases are TGTGCCAGCAGCCAGGAAGCGGGTACCGGCGACGAGCAGTACTTC. The chain is built from TRBV4-2 and TRBJ2-7; maybe TRBD2 (6 bases). The ends were cut back, 3 bases at V and 5 bases at J, with 17 bases in the middle. This CDR3 is built from 15 residues. Germline V CDR1 and CDR2: LGHNA, YNFKEQ.